The text below deals with one T cell receptor (beta chain). Its specificity is not known. These data come from a study of shared clonotypes between healthy human individuals. The sorted-subset replicate PCRs were given 200 ng DNA, which is approximately 30,000 T cell genomes. The table came from immunoSEQ multiplex PCR; TCRdb's copy has only in-frame clones and leaves some out. The table has roughly 850,000 clones, 90% to 98% seen once. Cells designated naive CD8 were CD45RO-negative and were positively selected for CCR7, with terminally differentiated effector memory CD45RA+ cells excluded. The donors, healthy adults who were HIV-negative, had experienced no recent acute infections or vaccinations. Findings and caveats of the study: Naive CD4 clonotypes overlapped across a handful of donors at roughly 5%. In general, naive subsets displayed greater estimated richness than memory subsets did.

Germline lookup yields CDR1 LGHNA and CDR2 YSLEER. Trimming shortened V by 0 bases and J by 8 bases, and 8 bases separated the two germline ends. The CDR3 is made up of 13 amino acids. Sequenced sample: naive CD8+ T cells sorted from blood. The clonotype comes from a man aged 25 to 45 in good health. The chain couples TRBV4-3 to TRBJ2-1; D uncertain. Here the CDR3 reads CASSQERSDEQFF. In nucleotides, the CDR3 is TGCGCCAGCAGCCAAGAAAGGTCGGATGAGCAGTTCTTC.